These 14 T cell receptor beta chains share one sample of origin, sequenced in a study of T-cell reconstitution after alpha-beta-depleted transplantation in children. For TCRbeta, the library was prepared with unique molecular identifiers. In TCRdb, the PCR reads were re-called with MiXCR into one record per CDR3 protein. The repertoire holds some 600,000 distinct CDR3 sequences, with around 16% as singletons. The sample here was PBMCs from the stem cell graft donor, taken from the stem cell graft. All receptors come from a human donor who donated a stem cell graft to a child with acute myeloid leukemia.

This rearrangement joins TRBV6-2 or TRBV6-3 to TRBJ2-1; TRBD2 matches at 9 bases. Trimming took 7 bases from V and 8 from J; bases not matched to a gene: 9. Germline V gene lookup returns CDR1 MNHEY and CDR2 SVGEGT. This CDR3 spans 14 amino acids. The DNA for the CDR3 is TGTGCCAGCACCTCAGCGGGGGGCGGCCATGAGCAGTTCTTC. The encoded protein is CASTSAGGGHEQFF.

This clonotype was picked up many times. V is TRBV5-5 and J is TRBJ2-1, with a tentative D call TRBD1 (6 bases). Germline loops: CDR1 SGHKS, CDR2 YYEKEE (reference sequence). The V end was cut by 7 bases, the J end by 5 bases, with 19 bases between. This CDR3 comprises 15 residues. This chain's CDR3 is CASGPQGETNNEQFF. CDR3 in DNA: TGTGCCAGCGGGCCACAGGGTGAAACGAACAATGAGCAGTTCTTC.

At least ten counts were recorded for this clonotype. V is TRBV6-1 and J is TRBJ1-3; 10 bases align to TRBD1. The CDR3 is 15 residues long. Germline V gene lookup returns CDR1 MNHNS and CDR2 SASEGT. The trim removed 6 bases at V and 4 bases at J, leaving 6 bases unmatched. CDR3 sequence: CASRKTGGAGNTIYF. The CDR3 DNA follows: TGTGCCAGCAGGAAGACAGGGGGCGCCGGAAACACCATATATTTT.

This clonotype showed up many times. This sequence joins TRBV5-6 and TRBJ1-1; D is unresolved. The CDR3 is 13 amino acids. Germline lookup yields CDR1 SGHDT and CDR2 YYEEEE. The V gene lost 1 base and the J gene lost 7 bases, with 11 bases spanning the gap. CDR3 DNA sequence: TGTGCCAGCAGCTTGATTGACGGCAATGAAGCTTTCTTT. It specifies CASSLIDGNEAFF.

The rearrangement joins TRBV15 to TRBJ1-4, with D perhaps matching TRBD1 (5 bases). The ends were cut back, 0 bases at V and 2 bases at J, with 16 bases in the middle. The CDR3 is made up of 18 amino acids. Germline CDR1 LNHNV, CDR2 YYDKDF (reference sequence). CDR3 loop: CATSREGLRVFTNEKLFF. CDR3 nucleotides: TGTGCCACCAGCAGAGAGGGACTCCGGGTGTTCACTAATGAAAAACTGTTTTTT.

The rearrangement links TRBV7-3 to TRBJ2-2, with a possible D match to TRBD1 (6 bases). CDR3 length equals 16 residues. CDR1 is SGHTA, CDR2 FQGTGA, per germline. Trimming pared 3 bases from V and 4 bases from J, leaving 15 bases between. CDR3 amino acids: CASSLEQGPSTGELFF. The CDR3 DNA sequence: TGTGCCAGCAGCTTGGAACAGGGTCCTTCCACCGGGGAGCTGTTTTTT.

This clonotype was found many times. J is TRBJ1-2 and V is TRBV29-1, with TRBD1 as a possible D gene (6 bases). Trimming pared 4 bases from V and 7 bases from J, leaving 16 bases between. CDR3 length equals 13 residues. The germline V gene has CDR1 SQVTM and CDR2 ANQGSEA. This chain's CDR3 is CSVVPGESGGYTF. Written as DNA, the CDR3 is TGCAGCGTTGTACCAGGGGAATCGGGTGGCTACACCTTC.

There are many counts of this clonotype. The J gene is TRBJ2-2, the V gene TRBV6-1; no clear D gene. Germline lookup yields CDR1 MNHNS and CDR2 SASEGT. V lost 3 bases to trimming and J lost 4 bases, with 6 bases between them. The CDR3 is 13 amino acids. CDR3 DNA: TGTGCCAGCAGTGACAGGCGCACCGGGGAGCTGTTTTTT. Translated, it gives CASSDRRTGELFF.

The sample holds many counts of this clonotype. The J gene is TRBJ1-2, the V gene TRBV20-1; TRBD1 matches at 8 bases. Germline V gene data show CDR1 as DFQATT and CDR2 as SNEGSKA (reference sequence). The CDR3 has 14 residues. J gave up 8 bases and V 0 bases, and 8 bases lay outside the gene matches. CDR3 DNA sequence: TGCAGTGCTAGAGATGGCCAGGGGGCAGAGGGCTACACCTTC. It specifies CSARDGQGAEGYTF.

This clonotype was seen a handful of times. The V and J genes are TRBV5-1 and TRBJ2-5; D call uncertain. The CDR3 spans 15 residues. Trimming removed 4 bases at V and 1 base at J, with 14 bases between. CDR1 and CDR2 (germline): SGHRS, YFSETQ. The CDR3 here is CASSPGRMGQETQYF. The CDR3 DNA sequence: TGCGCCAGCAGCCCTGGACGGATGGGCCAAGAGACCCAGTACTTC.

The rearrangement uses TRBV4-3 and TRBJ1-2; D not certain. CDR3 length: 15 amino acids. Germline loops: CDR1 LGHNA, CDR2 YSLEER. V dropped 3 bases and J dropped 0 bases, with 11 bases sitting between them. This CDR3 is CASSQFGSTNYGYTF. The CDR3 nucleotides read TGCGCCAGCAGCCAGTTTGGCAGTACTAACTATGGCTACACCTTC.

This clonotype was found a few times. The CDR3 sequence is CASSLAVTGLGANVLTF. The CDR3 nucleotides are TGTGCCAGCAGCTTAGCGGTCACCGGACTCGGGGCCAACGTCCTGACTTTC. V and J are TRBV7-2 and TRBJ2-6; tentative D call: TRBD2 (5 bases). The CDR3 has 17 residues. From germline, CDR1 is SGHTA and CDR2 FQGNSA. Trimming removed 0 bases from V and 4 bases from J, with 13 bases in between.

Only a few counts were recorded for this clonotype. The gene calls are TRBV6-1 and TRBJ1-2, with D unresolved. Trimming took off 1 base at V and 8 bases at J, with 17 bases between the two ends. The germline V gene encodes CDR1 MNHNS and CDR2 SASEGT. CDR3 length: 15 residues. CDR3: CASSEVGAPVEGYTF. Written as DNA, the CDR3 is TGTGCCAGCAGTGAAGTCGGAGCGCCGGTAGAAGGCTACACCTTC.

The CDR3 DNA reads as TGCAGTGCCCCGATGGGCAGGGGGGATTCACCCCTCCACTTT. Its translation is CSAPMGRGDSPLHF. V is TRBV20-1 and J is TRBJ1-6, with TRBD1 matching over 7 bases. Trimming removed 6 bases from V and 8 bases from J; junction bases left unmatched: 10. Germline values: CDR1 DFQATT, CDR2 SNEGSKA (reference sequence). This CDR3 spans 14 amino acids.